This TCR beta chain was identified in a study of PD-1 blockade in classical Hodgkin lymphoma. Generated by immunoSEQ multiplex PCR, the TCRdb table keeps only in-frame clones and is missing some. The sample includes about 64,000 clones, more than 80% seen only once; the top ten take under 13%. The sample's time point: cycle 4 day 1 (C4D1), after 6 weeks of nivolumab. The patients all showed relapse after autologous stem cell transplantation, while their brentuximab vedotin exposure varied. General study results and limits: Possible causes of repertoire differences, disease activity or prior therapy, remain undefined.

Details on this clone: The antigen is undetermined.

Losses at the gene ends were 6 bases for V and 7 bases for J; bases not matched to a gene: 8. CDR3 length: 14 amino acids. Germline-derived CDR1 and CDR2 are ENHRY and SYGVKD. The starting material was peripheral blood mononuclear cells (PBMCs), obtained before the fourth cycle of nivolumab. The rearrangement joins TRBV10-3 to TRBJ1-4; TRBD1 aligns across 7 bases. The source is a human donor with classical Hodgkin lymphoma. CDR3 bases: TGTGCCATCAGCACAGGGGACGCGGCTGAAAAACTGTTTTTT. Amino acid sequence: CAISTGDAAEKLFF.